These T cell receptor beta chains were read from a single sample in a study of breast tumors, draining lymph nodes, adjacent tissues. Each CDR3 protein is one row after TCRdb ran MiXCR on the multiplex PCR reads. The profile shows about 120,000 distinct CDR3 sequences, about 20% of them singletons. Sequenced: axillary lymph node tissue. The origin of the receptors is a female donor with breast cancer. Some clones in this sample may be carry-over from other donors' samples. The CDR3 runs from the conserved cysteine through the conserved F or W. The D gene is left open where the match is weak. Some rows mark clone size as missing; the rest say once, few, many or name a class of expanded clone.

v_call: TRBV27; cdr3_length: 14; d_call: NA; j_call: TRBJ2-1; clone_size: many; cdr3_nt: TGTGCCAGCAGAAAAGGTGGGGGTTACAATGAGCAGTTCTTC; cdr3_aa: CASRKGGGYNEQFF
v_call: TRBV24-1; cdr3_length: 16; d_call: NA; j_call: TRBJ2-3; clone_size: few; cdr3_nt: TGTGCCACCAGTGACCGCCTAGGCAGGGGCATAGATACGCAGTATTTT; cdr3_aa: CATSDRLGRGIDTQYF
v_call: TRBV15; cdr3_length: 16; d_call: TRBD1; j_call: TRBJ1-4; clone_size: many; cdr3_nt: TGTGCCACCAGCAGAGATCTTACAGGGGGCATTGAAAAACTGTTTTTT; cdr3_aa: CATSRDLTGGIEKLFF
v_call: TRBV12-3/TRBV12-4; cdr3_length: 19; d_call: TRBD1; j_call: TRBJ2-6; clone_size: NA; cdr3_nt: TGTGCCAGCAGTCGAGAGTCCCGACAGGGACGGTCTGGGGCCAACGTCCTGACTTTC; cdr3_aa: CASSRESRQGRSGANVLTF
v_call: TRBV19; cdr3_length: 16; d_call: NA; j_call: TRBJ2-7; clone_size: many; cdr3_nt: TGTGCCAGTAGTATCCTAAACACTAGCATCGACTACGAGCAGTACTTC; cdr3_aa: CASSILNTSIDYEQYF
v_call: TRBV6-1; cdr3_length: 15; d_call: TRBD2; j_call: TRBJ2-5; clone_size: many; cdr3_nt: TGTGCCGCTTCTATGCGGGGGGGGTACCAAGAGACCCAGTACTTC; cdr3_aa: CAASMRGGYQETQYF
v_call: TRBV7-8; cdr3_length: 13; d_call: NA; j_call: TRBJ2-7; clone_size: many; cdr3_nt: TGTGCCAGCAGCAAAGACAGGGCGGGGGAGCAGTACTTC; cdr3_aa: CASSKDRAGEQYF
v_call: TRBV11-2; cdr3_length: 14; d_call: NA; j_call: TRBJ2-5; clone_size: many; cdr3_nt: TGTGCCAGCAGCTTAGACAGACTCCAAGAGACCCAGTACTTC; cdr3_aa: CASSLDRLQETQYF
v_call: TRBV19; cdr3_length: 14; d_call: TRBD2; j_call: TRBJ2-3; clone_size: NA; cdr3_nt: TGTGCCAGTAGTAACGGGGGGGCAGGGGATACGCAGTATTTT; cdr3_aa: CASSNGGAGDTQYF
v_call: TRBV7-8; cdr3_length: 16; d_call: NA; j_call: TRBJ1-2; clone_size: many; cdr3_nt: TGTGCCAGCAGCCCATGGGTTGGGGGTAGAGAGTATGGCTACACCTTC; cdr3_aa: CASSPWVGGREYGYTF
v_call: TRBV4-1; cdr3_length: 15; d_call: TRBD1; j_call: TRBJ1-6; clone_size: many; cdr3_nt: TGCGCCAGCAGCCAAATAGGCCAGGGGGATTCACCCCTCCACTTT; cdr3_aa: CASSQIGQGDSPLHF
v_call: TRBV5-1; cdr3_length: 16; d_call: NA; j_call: TRBJ1-3; clone_size: many; cdr3_nt: TGCGCCAGCAGCTTGGTCGGAGGGACGGGAGGAAACACCATATATTTT; cdr3_aa: CASSLVGGTGGNTIYF
v_call: TRBV12-3/TRBV12-4; cdr3_length: 14; d_call: NA; j_call: TRBJ1-4; clone_size: NA; cdr3_nt: TGTGCCAGCAGTTTCGGACGGGCTATCGAAAAACTGTTTTTT; cdr3_aa: CASSFGRAIEKLFF
v_call: TRBV15; cdr3_length: 12; d_call: NA; j_call: TRBJ1-4; clone_size: few; cdr3_nt: TGTGCCACCAGCAACGACGGGGTGAAAAAGTTTTTT; cdr3_aa: CATSNDGVKKFF
v_call: TRBV7-9; cdr3_length: 13; d_call: NA; j_call: TRBJ2-7; clone_size: once; cdr3_nt: TGTGCCAGCTTGGACCGGAGACCCTACGAGCAGTACTTC; cdr3_aa: CASLDRRPYEQYF
v_call: TRBV20-1; cdr3_length: 13; d_call: TRBD1; j_call: TRBJ2-7; clone_size: many; cdr3_nt: TGCAGTGCTACGGACAGGGGTCCCTACGAGCAGTACTTC; cdr3_aa: CSATDRGPYEQYF
v_call: TRBV19; cdr3_length: 15; d_call: TRBD2; j_call: TRBJ2-1; clone_size: many; cdr3_nt: TGTGCCAGTAGATTAGCGGGAGGACCCTACAATGAGCAGTTCTTC; cdr3_aa: CASRLAGGPYNEQFF
v_call: TRBV7-2; cdr3_length: 13; d_call: NA; j_call: TRBJ2-7; clone_size: NA; cdr3_nt: TGTGCCAGCAGCTTAGGGGGCCGGTACGAGCAGTACTTC; cdr3_aa: CASSLGGRYEQYF
v_call: TRBV4-1; cdr3_length: 11; d_call: NA; j_call: TRBJ2-4; clone_size: few; cdr3_nt: TGCGCCAGCAGCCAAGATAACATTCAGTACTTC; cdr3_aa: CASSQDNIQYF
v_call: TRBV20-1; cdr3_length: 17; d_call: TRBD1; j_call: TRBJ2-2; clone_size: many; cdr3_nt: TGCAGTGCTAGAGTGTACAGGGGTCGGTCAGGAGCCGGGGAGCTGTTTTTT; cdr3_aa: CSARVYRGRSGAGELFF